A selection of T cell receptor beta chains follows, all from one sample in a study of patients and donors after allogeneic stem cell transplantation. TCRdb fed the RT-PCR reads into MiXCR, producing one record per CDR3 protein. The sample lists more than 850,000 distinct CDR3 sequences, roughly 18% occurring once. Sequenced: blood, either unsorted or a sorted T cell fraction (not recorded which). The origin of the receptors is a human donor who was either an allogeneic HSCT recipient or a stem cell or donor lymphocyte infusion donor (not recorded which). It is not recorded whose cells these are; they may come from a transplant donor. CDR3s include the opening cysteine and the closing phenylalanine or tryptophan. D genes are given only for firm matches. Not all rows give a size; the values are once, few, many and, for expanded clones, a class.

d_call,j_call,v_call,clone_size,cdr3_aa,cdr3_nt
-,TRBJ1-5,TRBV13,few,CASSFSYNQPQHF,TGTGCCAGCAGCTTCTCCTACAATCAGCCCCAGCATTTT
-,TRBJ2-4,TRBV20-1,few,CSAPPGRGKNIQYF,TGCAGTGCCCCACCGGGACGAGGAAAAAACATTCAGTACTTC
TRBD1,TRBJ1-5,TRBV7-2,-,CASSGRQGNQPQHF,TGTGCCAGCAGCGGCCGACAGGGGAATCAGCCCCAGCATTTT
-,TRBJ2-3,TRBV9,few,CASSVVGGGTTDTQYF,TGTGCCAGCAGCGTAGTGGGTGGCGGAACCACAGATACGCAGTATTTT
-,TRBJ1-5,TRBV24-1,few,CATSDSSWSNQPQHF,TGTGCCACCAGTGATTCCAGCTGGAGCAATCAGCCCCAGCATTTT
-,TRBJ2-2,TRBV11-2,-,CASSFWIGTGELFF,TGTGCCAGCAGCTTTTGGATCGGCACCGGGGAGCTGTTTTTT
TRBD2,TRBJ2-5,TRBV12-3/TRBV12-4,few,CASRPRLGLAEQETQYF,TGTGCCAGCAGGCCAAGGCTGGGACTAGCGGAGCAAGAGACCCAGTACTTC
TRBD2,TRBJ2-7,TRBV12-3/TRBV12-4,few,CASSFPYSGSKDEQYF,TGTGCCAGCAGTTTTCCATATAGCGGGAGTAAGGACGAGCAGTACTTC
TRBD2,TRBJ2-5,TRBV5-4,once,CASRESSGETQYF,TGTGCCAGCAGGGAATCTAGCGGAGAGACCCAGTACTTC
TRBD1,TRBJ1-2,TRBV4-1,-,CASSHPRTGVENGYTF,TGCGCCAGCAGCCATCCCCGGACAGGAGTCGAGAATGGCTACACCTTC
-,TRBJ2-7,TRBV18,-,CASSPPGPVPYEQYF,TGTGCCAGCTCACCCCCCGGACCGGTGCCCTACGAGCAGTACTTC
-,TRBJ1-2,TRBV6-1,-,CAIKGTYGYTF,TGTGCCATAAAGGGAACCTATGGCTACACCTTC
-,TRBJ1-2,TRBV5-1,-,CASAKEGVGGYTF,TGCGCCAGCGCTAAAGAGGGAGTGGGAGGCTACACCTTC
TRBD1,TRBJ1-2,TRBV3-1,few,CASSQTGTGGNYGYTF,TGTGCCAGCAGCCAGACTGGGACAGGGGGCAACTATGGCTACACCTTC
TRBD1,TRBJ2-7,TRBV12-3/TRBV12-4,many,CASSLTQGTYEQYF,TGTGCCAGCAGTTTAACACAGGGGACCTACGAGCAGTACTTC
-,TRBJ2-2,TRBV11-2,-,CASSYLTSLSQGTGELFF,TGTGCCAGCAGTTACCTAACTAGCCTGTCCCAAGGGACCGGGGAGCTGTTTTTT
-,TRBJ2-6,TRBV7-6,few,CASSLWTAFSGANVLTF,TGTGCCAGCAGCTTGTGGACAGCGTTCTCTGGGGCCAACGTCCTGACTTTC
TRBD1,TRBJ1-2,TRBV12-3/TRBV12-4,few,CASRPAGGYYGYTF,TGTGCCAGCAGGCCCGCAGGGGGGTACTATGGCTACACCTTC
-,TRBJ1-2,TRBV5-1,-,CASSSEGVIVRGYTF,TGCGCCAGCAGCTCGGAGGGGGTTATAGTGCGCGGCTACACCTTC
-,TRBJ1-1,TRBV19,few,CASSIDQQTEAFF,TGTGCCAGTAGTATAGATCAGCAAACTGAAGCTTTCTTT
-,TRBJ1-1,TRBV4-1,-,CASSQVQGFTEAFF,TGCGCCAGCAGCCAAGTACAGGGATTCACTGAAGCTTTCTTT
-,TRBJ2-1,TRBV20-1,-,CSAIPPKTSRNEQFF,TGCAGTGCTATCCCTCCCAAGACTAGTCGGAATGAGCAGTTCTTC
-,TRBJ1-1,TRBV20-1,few,CSARVPENTEAFF,TGCAGTGCTAGAGTTCCCGAGAACACTGAAGCTTTCTTT